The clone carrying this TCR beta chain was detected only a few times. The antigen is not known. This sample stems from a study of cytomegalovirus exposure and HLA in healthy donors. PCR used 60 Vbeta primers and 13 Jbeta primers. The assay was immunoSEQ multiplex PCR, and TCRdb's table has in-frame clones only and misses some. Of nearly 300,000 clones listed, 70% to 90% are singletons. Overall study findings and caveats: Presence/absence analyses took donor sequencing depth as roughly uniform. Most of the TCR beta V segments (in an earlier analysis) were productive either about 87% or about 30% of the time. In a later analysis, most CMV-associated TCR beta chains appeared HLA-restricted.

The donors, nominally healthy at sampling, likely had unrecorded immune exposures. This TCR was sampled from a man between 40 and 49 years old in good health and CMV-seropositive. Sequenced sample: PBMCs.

This CDR3 is CASSTRGGTEAFF. The CDR3 DNA reads TGTGCCAGCAGCACTCGCGGGGGGACTGAAGCTTTCTTT. The chain links TRBV27 to TRBJ1-1; TRBD1 is a possible D gene (5 bases). This CDR3 comprises 13 residues. Per germline, CDR1 MNHEY and CDR2 SMNVEV (reference sequence). Trimming left V 6 bases short and J 5 bases short, with 13 bases between.